Here is one T cell receptor (beta chain) with its context. Antigen unknown. CDR3 length: 16 amino acids. J gave up 9 bases and V 4 bases, and 9 bases lay outside the gene matches. CDR1 is MNHNS, CDR2 SASEGT, per germline. This record comes from a study of T cell responses to AZD1222 COVID-19 vaccine. Study results and limitations: Researchers report vaccine-associated CD4 TCRs spanning spike, with dominance at 160-218 and 743-854.

This table comes from immunoSEQ multiplex PCR, and its TCRdb copy is limited to in-frame clones, with some not included. The data contain 140,000 to 150,000 clones, around 90% of them singletons. Source: peripheral blood, taken on day 0 of MenACWY control vaccination. This clonotype originated in an adult in good health. The gene calls are TRBV6-1 and TRBJ1-6, with 10 nucleotides matching TRBD1. The CDR3 DNA follows: TGTGCCAGCAGTGGGGGGACAGGGGAAGGGAGTTCACCCCTCCACTTT. Protein product: CASSGGTGEGSSPLHF.